One sample yielded the 23 T cell receptor beta chains listed below, sequenced in a study of blood T cells in healthy people across ages. A second PCR of roughly 6 to 12 cycles used a sample-barcoded 5' primer and a J-beta primer mix. TCRdb used MiXCR to reprocess the 5' RACE reads, holding one entry per CDR3 protein. The sample includes about 830,000 distinct CDR3 sequences, roughly 60% of them seen just once. Material: blood. These receptor sequences come from a man aged 25-40 years in good health.

The rearrangement joins TRBV20-1 to TRBJ1-1; D perhaps matches TRBD1 (5 bases). The CDR3 is made up of 13 amino acids. From germline, CDR1 is DFQATT and CDR2 SNEGSKA (reference sequence). With 5 bases removed from V and 6 bases from J, the gap between germline ends came to 16 bases. CDR3 region: CSAGHSYSAEAFF. CDR3 sequence (DNA): TGCAGTGCTGGACACTCGTACTCCGCTGAAGCTTTCTTT.

About this clonotype: One end of the junction is discordant with germline, which a read error may explain. This chain links TRBV27 with TRBJ2-3, with 8 bases aligning to TRBD2. The V gene's germline CDR1 is MNHEY and CDR2 SMNVEV (reference sequence). The CDR3 is 16 residues long. The CDR3 bases are TGTGCCAGCCGTTTAGGGAGTAGCGGGGCAACAGATACGCAGTATTTT. It specifies CASRLGSSGATDTQYF.

This clonotype was observed many times. The chain uses TRBV7-9 and TRBJ2-5, with 9 bases aligning to TRBD2. Trimming at V came to 2 bases and at J to 2 bases, leaving 0 bases not matched to a gene. Per germline, CDR1 SEHNR and CDR2 FQNEAQ (reference sequence). This CDR3 comprises 14 residues. The CDR3 loop is CASSLLAGQETQYF. In DNA, the CDR3 is TGTGCCAGCAGCTTACTAGCGGGGCAAGAGACCCAGTACTTC.

This clonotype has just a few counts. The chain combines TRBV20-1 with TRBJ2-4; D ambiguous. Germline V lookup: CDR1 DFQATT, CDR2 SNEGSKA (reference sequence). Trimming removed 0 bases at V and 0 bases at J, with 15 bases between. This CDR3 region has 17 residues. CDR3 residues: CSARDLLGNLAKNIQYF. CDR3 coding DNA: TGCAGTGCTAGAGATCTATTGGGGAACCTAGCCAAAAACATTCAGTACTTC.

The rearrangement links TRBV30 to TRBJ2-1; D ambiguous. The CDR3 is made up of 13 amino acids. Germline CDR1 is GTSNPN and CDR2 is SVGIG (reference sequence). Trimming took off 1 base at V and 9 bases at J, with 13 bases between the two ends. CDR3 DNA: TGTGCCTGGAGTGGATCGGCGGCGTTTGAGCAGTTCTTC. Its protein product is CAWSGSAAFEQFF.

Written as DNA, the CDR3 is TGTGCCATCAGTGAGTCAAGGGACCGGTACGAGCAGTACTTC. This codes for CAISESRDRYEQYF. The chain recombines TRBV10-3 with TRBJ2-5; D is tentatively TRBD1 or TRBD2 (5 bases each). The J call may be incorrect, as the DNA end agrees better with TRBJ2-7. Germline CDR1 and CDR2: ENHRY and SYGVKD. This CDR3 region has 14 residues.

This clonotype was found many times. This chain uses TRBV27 with TRBJ1-6, with D unclear. V lost 2 bases and J lost 6, with 5 bases in between. This CDR3 is 13 amino acids long. Germline CDR1 reads MNHEY; CDR2 reads SMNVEV (reference sequence). The CDR3 DNA is TGTGCCAGCAGTTTAACTGCTAATTCACCCCTCCACTTT. Amino acid sequence: CASSLTANSPLHF.

Concerning this clonotype itself: A read error is possible here, since a much larger clone lies one base away. This rearrangement joins TRBV10-3 to TRBJ2-1, with TRBD2 as a possible D gene (5 bases). The CDR3 sequence is 11 residues long. Germline CDR1 is ENHRY and CDR2 is SYGVKD. V was cut by 2 bases and J by 13 bases, with 9 bases left in between. Here the CDR3 DNA reads TGTGCCATCAGTGAGGGGGAGACCCAGTTCTTC. Translation gives CAISEGETQFF.

The rearrangement joins TRBV3-1 to TRBJ2-5, with 7 bases lining up with TRBD2. V gave up 1 base and J gave up 1 base; unmatched junction bases: 9. The length of the CDR3 is 17 residues. Germline-derived CDR1 and CDR2 are LGHDT and YNNKEL (reference sequence). The CDR3 nucleotides are TGTGCCAGCAGCCAAGGGGGTGGCGGGAGTTTCCAAGAGACCCAGTACTTC. This codes for CASSQGGGGSFQETQYF.

The chain carries TRBV5-1 and TRBJ2-5; D tentatively fits TRBD1 or TRBD2 (5 bases each). With 1 base removed from V and 1 base from J, the gap between germline ends came to 8 bases. Germline CDR1 reads SGHRS; CDR2 reads YFSETQ. This CDR3 comprises 14 residues. CDR3 DNA: TGCGCCAGCAGCTTGATGAGGGGCCAAGAGACCCAGTACTTC. Its protein product is CASSLMRGQETQYF.

This sequence joins TRBV20-1 and TRBJ2-3, with unresolved D. The CDR3 extends over 9 amino acids. CDR1 and CDR2 (germline): DFQATT, SNEGSKA (reference sequence). Trimming removed 5 bases from V and 8 bases from J, with 5 bases in between. The CDR3 DNA reads TGCAGTGCTGGTTCTACGCAGTATTTT. Its protein product is CSAGSTQYF.

This chain links TRBV29-1 with TRBJ1-2; 8 nucleotides agree with TRBD1. V lost 7 bases, J lost 4 bases, and 8 bases stayed unmatched. CDR3 length: 13 amino acids. Germline assignment: CDR1 SQVTM and CDR2 ANQGSEA. CDR3 protein: CSGDAGTGYGYTF. DNA of the CDR3: TGCAGCGGTGATGCCGGGACAGGCTATGGCTACACCTTC.

This chain joins TRBV7-8 and TRBJ2-7, with D tentatively TRBD1 (6 bases). Per germline, CDR1 SGHVS and CDR2 FQNEAQ. V dropped 5 bases and J dropped 9 bases, with 20 bases sitting between them. There are 14 residues in the CDR3. In nucleotides, the CDR3 is TGTGCCAGCAGCACCGGACCAGGGGTTCCGGGGCAGTACTTC. Amino acid sequence: CASSTGPGVPGQYF.

This sequence joins TRBV5-5 and TRBJ2-7; no firm D call. Germline V gives CDR1 SGHKS, CDR2 YYEKEE (reference sequence). CDR3 length equals 15 residues. Deletions cut 1 base from V and 4 bases from J, with 15 bases between. The CDR3 coding sequence is TGTGCCAGCAGCTTGAACGCCAGCCCTAAGTACGAGCAGTACTTC. It encodes CASSLNASPKYEQYF. The full variable domain, with the rest looked up from reference TRBV5-5 and TRBJ2-7, is DAGVTQSPTHLIKTRGQQVTLRCSPISGHKSVSWYQQVLGQGPQFIFQYYEKEERGRGNFPDRFSARQFPNYSSELNVNALLLGDSALYLCASSLNASPKYEQYFGPGTRLTVT.

This rearrangement joins TRBV12-3 or TRBV12-4 to TRBJ2-4; no definite D call. With the DNA end fitting TRBJ2-7 better, the J assignment may be wrong. The CDR3 loop spans 13 amino acids. The CDR3 DNA reads as TGTGCCAGCACTGAGACTGGGATCTACGAGCAGTACTTC. Protein product: CASTETGIYEQYF.

This clonotype was recorded only once. V is TRBV6-5 and J is TRBJ2-1; 11 nucleotides match TRBD2. The junction had 8 bases not matched to a gene; V was cut back by 6 bases and J by 7 bases. The CDR3 consists of 15 residues. The germline gives CDR1 MNHEY, CDR2 SVGAGI. DNA for the CDR3: TGTGCCAGCAGCCTTAGCGGGGGGGCATCGAATGAGCAGTTCTTC. It codes for CASSLSGGASNEQFF.

This chain links TRBV20-1 with TRBJ1-2; the match to TRBD1 covers 7 bases. The J segment lost 2 bases and the V segment lost 5 bases, leaving 5 bases of the junction unmatched. CDR1 and CDR2 (germline): DFQATT, SNEGSKA (reference sequence). The CDR3 has 13 amino acids. The CDR3 coding sequence is TGCAGTGCTTCTCGGACAGGCAACTATGGCTACACCTTC. Translation gives CSASRTGNYGYTF.

The chain links TRBV7-2 to TRBJ2-6; D ambiguous. Trimming cost V 4 bases and J 4 bases, with 8 bases left between them. This CDR3 spans 14 amino acids. Germline V gene lookup returns CDR1 SGHTA and CDR2 FQGNSA. Written as DNA, the CDR3 is TGTGCCAGCAGCTCCGGCCCAGGGGCCAACGTCCTGACTTTC. Protein product: CASSSGPGANVLTF.

The chain joins TRBV9 to TRBJ2-7; 8 nucleotides align to TRBD1. The CDR3 covers 15 residues. V lost 7 bases, J lost 1 base, and 10 bases stayed unmatched. Germline V CDR1 and CDR2: SGDLS, YYNGEE. CDR3 region: CASGAGQGPSYEQYF. In nucleotides, the CDR3 is TGTGCCAGCGGCGCCGGACAGGGACCTTCCTACGAGCAGTACTTC.

CDR3 residues: CASSRQRDRFYGYTF. CDR3 nucleotides: TGTGCCAGCAGCCGCCAACGGGACCGTTTCTATGGCTACACCTTC. The rearrangement joins TRBV14 to TRBJ1-2, with D possibly matching TRBD1 (5 bases). Germline values: CDR1 SGHDN, CDR2 FVKESK. The CDR3 extends over 15 amino acids. V was cut by 4 bases and J by 4 bases, with 16 bases left in between.

The chain recombines TRBV7-2 with TRBJ2-1; 8 bases agree with TRBD2. Germline CDR1 and CDR2: SGHTA and FQGNSA. Trimming took 1 base from V and 0 from J; bases not matched to a gene: 5. The CDR3 covers 17 residues. CDR3 loop: CASSLVFSGSSYNEQFF. Here the CDR3 DNA reads TGTGCCAGCAGCTTAGTGTTCAGCGGGAGCTCCTACAATGAGCAGTTCTTC.

The chain has TRBV5-1 and TRBJ2-5, with 7 bases that match TRBD2. The germline gives CDR1 SGHRS, CDR2 YFSETQ. This CDR3 contains 15 residues. With V trimmed by 2 bases and J by 2 bases, 6 bases remained unmatched. The CDR3 here is CASSFPGLEQETQYF. DNA for the CDR3: TGCGCCAGCAGCTTCCCCGGACTAGAACAAGAGACCCAGTACTTC.

In this sample, this clonotype turned up many times. This chain connects TRBV9 to TRBJ2-3; maybe TRBD2 (5 bases). The CDR3 runs to 13 residues. V gave up 7 bases and J gave up 6 bases, with 15 bases separating them. Germline assignment: CDR1 SGDLS and CDR2 YYNGEE. The CDR3: CASGRGPLDTQYF. The CDR3 bases are TGTGCCAGCGGACGAGGGCCTCTGGATACGCAGTATTTT.